The present TCR beta chain was sequenced within a study of shared clonotypes between healthy human individuals. A remark on this clone: What it binds is unknown.

Genomic DNA of every subset was divided equally among multiple immunoSEQ plates. Sequencing was performed with immunoSEQ multiplex PCR; in TCRdb, only in-frame clones are kept and a portion is missing. The profile shows around 750,000 clones, around 67% of them singletons. Overall study findings and caveats: Read depth was anticipated to influence clonotype sharing among donors.

What was sequenced was memory CD4+ T cells sorted from blood. Indicated subset: CD45RA-negative fraction. The receptor's source is a woman in her 30s in good health.

The DNA for the CDR3 is TGTGCCAGCAGTCCTCTGACAGAGAACACCGGGGAGCTGTTTTTT. This codes for CASSPLTENTGELFF. This chain uses TRBV28 with TRBJ2-2; D is perhaps TRBD1 (5 bases). V was shortened by 5 bases and J by 1 base, with 11 bases between the two germline ends. The CDR3 is made up of 15 amino acids. Germline V gives CDR1 MDHEN, CDR2 SYDVKM.